The text below deals with one T cell receptor beta chain. CDR1 is MDHEN and CDR2 is SYDVKM in the germline V gene. J gave up 0 bases and V 1 base, and 12 bases lay outside the gene matches. This CDR3 region has 18 residues. This sample was taken from a study of Tregs in tolerant kidney transplant recipients. Assay: immunoSEQ multiplex PCR; the TCRdb copy retains only in-frame clones and omits some. The sample shows about 78,000 clones, roughly 90% of them seen only once. This sample comprised Tregs from blood, obtained before the transplant. The sequence was collected from a human donor who received a combined kidney and bone marrow transplant. The chain employs TRBV28 and TRBJ2-7; 7 bases map to TRBD1. As DNA, the CDR3 is TGTGCCAGCAGTTTATACGTTAAGGTAGGACAGGCCTCCTACGAGCAGTACTTC. Translation gives CASSLYVKVGQASYEQYF.